The 16 T cell receptor beta chains below all came from one sample that was sequenced in a study of OX40 agonist ivuxolimab in advanced cancers. This table comes from immunoSEQ multiplex PCR, and its TCRdb copy is limited to in-frame clones, with some not included. This sample has 55,000 to 75,000 clones, with 91% found just once. This sample comprised CD4+ or CD8+ T cells sorted from blood, obtained in a trial of the OX40 agonist ivuxolimab. The receptors come from an adult with an advanced solid tumor such as melanoma, head and neck, liver or kidney cancer.

V is TRBV14 and J is TRBJ2-2, with D hard to call. V lost 8 bases, J lost 7 bases, and 11 bases lay in between. CDR3 length: 12 residues. Per the germline V gene, CDR1 is SGHDN and CDR2 is FVKESK. The CDR3 protein is CASGISVGELFF. Written as DNA, the CDR3 is TGTGCCAGCGGGATCTCAGTCGGGGAGCTGTTTTTT. The complete variable domain, with remaining parts taken from reference TRBV14 and TRBJ2-2, reads EAGVTQFPSHSVIEKGQTVTLRCDPISGHDNLYWYRRVMGKEIKFLLHFVKESKQDESGMPNNRFLAERTGGTYSTLKVQPAELEDSGVYFCASGISVGELFFGEGSRLTVL.

The chain joins TRBV4-1 to TRBJ2-2; 14 bases agree with TRBD2. Germline V gene lookup returns CDR1 MGHRA and CDR2 YSYEKL. The CDR3 sequence is 17 residues long. With V trimmed by 3 bases and J by 3 bases, 3 bases remained unmatched. The CDR3 DNA reads as TGCGCCAGCAGCCAGCTGGGACTAGCGGGAGACACCGGGGAGCTGTTTTTT. Translated: CASSQLGLAGDTGELFF.

The rearrangement links TRBV28 to TRBJ1-1; D gene uncertain. The CDR3 covers 13 residues. V was cut by 4 bases and J by 2 bases, with 8 bases left in between. In germline, CDR1 is MDHEN, CDR2 SYDVKM. The CDR3 DNA is TGTGCCAGCAGTTCTATTCTTAACACTGAAGCTTTCTTT. Translating it yields CASSSILNTEAFF.

The J gene is TRBJ2-1, the V gene TRBV19; D is possibly TRBD2 (5 bases). Looked up from germline, CDR1 is LNHDA and CDR2 is SQIVND (reference sequence). This CDR3 region has 16 residues. Trimming pared 3 bases from V and 0 bases from J, leaving 12 bases between. Here the CDR3 reads CASSIAGSVSYNEQFF. CDR3 DNA sequence: TGTGCCAGTAGTATCGCGGGCAGCGTCTCCTACAATGAGCAGTTCTTC.

This rearrangement joins TRBV7-5 to TRBJ2-7; TRBD2, the table's D call, was not compared with the DNA. TRBV7-5 constitutes a pseudogene. The CDR3 is 14 residues long. The CDR3 reads CARSFLQRDHEQYF. The CDR3 coding sequence is TGTGCCAGAAGCTTCCTCCAGCGGGACCACGAGCAGTACTTC.

The chain combines TRBV4-1 with TRBJ2-7, with 13 bases identical to TRBD2. The length of the CDR3 is 16 residues. Germline V gene data show CDR1 as MGHRA and CDR2 as YSYEKL. V was clipped by 0 bases and J by 5 bases; unmatched bases: 4. The DNA for the CDR3 is TGCGCCAGCAGCCAAGAACTAGCGGGAGGGATCAACGAGCAGTACTTC. Protein sequence: CASSQELAGGINEQYF.

The chain has TRBV5-6 and TRBJ1-5; D is undetermined. This CDR3 comprises 18 residues. Trimming took 3 bases from V and 2 from J, leaving 21 bases between them. Germline V CDR1 and CDR2: SGHDT, YYEEEE. This CDR3 is CASSSSVIRSYGNQPQHF. In DNA form, the CDR3 reads TGTGCCAGCAGCTCCTCAGTCATCCGTTCCTATGGCAATCAGCCCCAGCATTTT.

In this sample, this clone turned up once. The gene calls are TRBV27 and TRBJ2-1, with D hard to call. The CDR3 is made up of 15 amino acids. Trimming took 0 bases from V and 6 from J, leaving 12 bases between them. Germline CDR1 is MNHEY and CDR2 is SMNVEV (reference sequence). CDR3 DNA sequence: TGTGCCAGCAGTTTATCCGGCCTATCCATCAATGAGCAGTTCTTC. This gives the protein CASSLSGLSINEQFF.

V is TRBV28 and J is TRBJ1-5; a possible D gene is TRBD1 (5 bases). Trimming took off 3 bases at V and 2 bases at J, with 8 bases between the two ends. Germline loops: CDR1 MDHEN, CDR2 SYDVKM. The CDR3 runs to 14 residues. The CDR3 DNA reads TGTGCCAGCAGTTTTCGGGGGGGCAATCAGCCCCAGCATTTT. This gives the protein CASSFRGGNQPQHF.

V is TRBV7-2 and J is TRBJ1-4; D not certain. Trimming took off 0 bases at V and 7 bases at J, with 9 bases between the two ends. Germline-derived CDR1 and CDR2 are SGHTA and FQGNSA. The CDR3 is 14 residues long. CDR3 in amino acids: CASSLADWGEKLFF. As DNA, the CDR3 is TGTGCCAGCAGCTTAGCGGATTGGGGTGAAAAACTGTTTTTT.

This chain connects TRBV7-9 to TRBJ1-2; 7 bases match TRBD1. V shed 1 base and J 3 bases; nucleotides not matched to a gene: 11. Germline V gene data show CDR1 as SEHNR and CDR2 as FQNEAQ (reference sequence). This CDR3 has 17 residues. The DNA of the CDR3 is TGTGCCAGCAGCTTAGGCCCGGGACAGATTGATGACTATGGCTACACCTTC. Translating it yields CASSLGPGQIDDYGYTF. Combining the CDR3 with reference TRBV7-9 and TRBJ1-2 gives the whole variable domain DTGVSQNPRHKITKRGQNVTFRCDPISEHNRLYWYRQTLGQGPEFLTYFQNEAQLEKSRLLSDRFSAERPKGSFSTLEIQRTEQGDSAMYLCASSLGPGQIDDYGYTFGSGTRLTVV.

The CDR3: CASSSQQGLFAFF. In DNA form, the CDR3 reads TGTGCCAGCAGCTCTCAACAGGGGTTGTTTGCTTTCTTT. The J gene is TRBJ1-1, the V gene TRBV7-2; 7 bases fit TRBD1. The CDR3 sequence is 13 residues long. Germline lookup yields CDR1 SGHTA and CDR2 FQGNSA. V shed 4 bases and J 11 bases; nucleotides not matched to a gene: 10.

The chain is built from TRBV9 and TRBJ2-5; 7 nucleotides agree with TRBD2. J was trimmed by 4 bases and V by 0 bases; bases with no gene match: 3. Germline assignment: CDR1 SGDLS and CDR2 YYNGEE. The CDR3 runs to 14 residues. CDR3 nucleotide sequence: TGTGCCAGCAGCGTAGCTCGCGGGAGAGAGACCCAGTACTTC. Amino acids: CASSVARGRETQYF.

The table lists this clone with a count of one. V is TRBV20-1 and J is TRBJ2-7; D ambiguous. V lost 1 base and J 4 bases, leaving 2 bases between the germline ends. The CDR3 covers 10 residues. CDR1 is DFQATT, CDR2 SNEGSKA, per germline (reference sequence). The CDR3 nucleotides are TGCAGTGCTAGAGGTTACGAGCAGTACTTC. This translates into CSARGYEQYF.

This rearrangement joins TRBV5-1 to TRBJ2-5, with 10 bases fitting TRBD1. CDR3 length equals 14 residues. Losses at the gene ends were 3 bases for V and 5 bases for J; bases not matched to a gene: 4. Germline assignment: CDR1 SGHRS and CDR2 YFSETQ. This CDR3 reads CASSWGQGMETQYF. The CDR3 DNA reads as TGCGCCAGCAGCTGGGGACAGGGGATGGAGACCCAGTACTTC.

This rearrangement joins TRBV7-6 to TRBJ2-7; 9 nucleotides agree with TRBD1. CDR1 is SGHVS, CDR2 FNYEAQ, per germline. The CDR3 has 18 amino acids. V was clipped by 2 bases and J by 3 bases; unmatched bases: 14. The CDR3 loop is CASSLSHRGHLFDYEQYF. CDR3 sequence (DNA): TGTGCCAGCAGCTTATCGCACAGGGGGCATCTATTTGACTACGAGCAGTACTTC.